This T cell receptor beta chain was sequenced in a study of cytomegalovirus exposure and HLA in healthy donors. Study conclusions and caveats: A further, later analysis showed that HLA-associated TCR beta chains (compared with equally common others) were more clonally expanded. A later analysis linked a missense variant in DCLRE1C to the trimming of TCR beta V and J genes. Specific recognition of CMV antigens was confirmed in vitro for a few chains (all CMV-associated).

Comments on this clone: The antigen remains unidentified.

CDR3 size: 16 residues. From germline, CDR1 is MNHNY and CDR2 SVGAGI (reference sequence). V was pared by 4 bases and J by 6 bases, with 5 bases of the junction left unmatched. 13 Jbeta primers and 60 Vbeta primers were used for the PCR. The protocol was immunoSEQ multiplex PCR, while the TCRdb copy is restricted to in-frame clones and leaves out a portion. Altogether over 150,000 clones are present, about four fifths being singletons, with the ten largest covering approximately 6.7%. The chain recombines TRBV6-6 with TRBJ2-1; 14 bases agree with TRBD2. This receptor was obtained from a man younger than 40 in good health and CMV-seropositive. The sample comprised PBMCs. The CDR3 DNA is TGTGCCAGCAGTTGGGGGACTAGCGGGGGCATCAATGAGCAGTTCTTC. Its protein product is CASSWGTSGGINEQFF.